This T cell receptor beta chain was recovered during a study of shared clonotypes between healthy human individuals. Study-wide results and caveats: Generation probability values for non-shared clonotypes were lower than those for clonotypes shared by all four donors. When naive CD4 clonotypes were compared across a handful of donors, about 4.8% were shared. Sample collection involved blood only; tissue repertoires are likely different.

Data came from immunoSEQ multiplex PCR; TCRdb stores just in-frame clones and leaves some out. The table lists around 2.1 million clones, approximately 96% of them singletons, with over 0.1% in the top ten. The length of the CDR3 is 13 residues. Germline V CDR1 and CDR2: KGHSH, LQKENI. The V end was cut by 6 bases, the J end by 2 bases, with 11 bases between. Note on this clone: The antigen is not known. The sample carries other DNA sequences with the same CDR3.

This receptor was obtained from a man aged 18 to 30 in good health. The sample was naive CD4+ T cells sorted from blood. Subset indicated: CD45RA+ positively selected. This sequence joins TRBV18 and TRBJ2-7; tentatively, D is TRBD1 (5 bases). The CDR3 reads CASSPDTTYEQYF. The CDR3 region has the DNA TGTGCCAGCTCTCCGGACACCACCTACGAGCAGTACTTC.